This is a list of T cell receptor beta chains from one sample in a study of blood T cell repertoires in COVID-19. Here immunoSEQ multiplex PCR was the method, and the copy in TCRdb shows in-frame clones only, minus some. The data show approximately 200,000 clones, around 94% seen once. Sequencing used peripheral blood. All receptors derive from a man aged 25 to 40 with COVID-19, enrolled during active disease. Each CDR3 is given with its conserved first and last residue. The D gene is left open where the match is weak. Size tells how often a clone was seen (once, few, many) or the class of an expanded clone, and some rows leave it out.

>NA|NA|TRBV7-2|TRBJ2-3
CASSLGRGTVDTQYF
TGTGCCAGCAGCTTAGGTAGGGGGACCGTAGATACGCAGTATTTT
>NA|NA|TRBV6-5|TRBJ1-6
CASRTVARSPLHF
TGTGCCAGCAGGACCGTAGCGAGGTCACCCCTCCACTTT
>NA|TRBD1|TRBV2|TRBJ1-5
CASSPGTGDGQPQHF
TGTGCCAGCAGTCCCGGGACAGGGGACGGTCAGCCCCAGCATTTT
>NA|TRBD1|TRBV10-1|TRBJ1-1
CASSEGQENTEAFF
TGCGCCAGCAGTGAGGGACAGGAGAACACTGAAGCTTTCTTT
>NA|NA|TRBV18|TRBJ1-2
CASSSTAGYGYTF
TGTGCCAGCTCATCTACAGCTGGCTATGGCTACACCTTC
>NA|NA|TRBV6-1|TRBJ1-6
CASSDDFEHSPLHF
TGTGCCAGCAGTGACGACTTCGAACATTCACCCCTCCACTTT
>NA|TRBD2|TRBV18|TRBJ2-5
CASTSGGAGGETQYF
TGTGCCAGCACTAGCGGGGGGGCCGGAGGAGAGACCCAGTACTTC
>NA|NA|TRBV1|TRBJ1-1
CTSTPSPHRDRGLNTEAFF
TGCACCAGCACCCCAAGCCCCCACCGAGACAGGGGCCTGAACACTGAAGCTTTCTTT
>once|NA|TRBV10-3|TRBJ1-3
CAISDSGLSGNTIYF
TGTGCCATCAGTGATTCAGGGTTATCGGGAAACACCATATATTTT
>once|TRBD1|TRBV2|TRBJ1-5
CASSPDTGAPQPQHF
TGTGCCAGCAGTCCTGATACAGGGGCTCCTCAGCCCCAGCATTTT
>NA|NA|TRBV11-1|TRBJ1-4
CASSRTTFEKLFF
TGTGCCAGCAGCCGAACCACTTTTGAAAAACTGTTTTTT
>few|TRBD2|TRBV3-1/TRBV3-2|TRBJ2-7
CASSQEGLVYEQYF
TGTGCCAGCAGCCAGGAGGGACTAGTCTACGAGCAGTACTTC
>NA|NA|TRBV10-2|TRBJ1-4
CASSEWADSNEKLFF
TGCGCCAGCAGTGAGTGGGCAGATTCGAATGAAAAACTGTTTTTT
>NA|NA|TRBV5-1|TRBJ1-1
CASSLGGARTEAFF
TGCGCCAGCAGCTTGGGTGGGGCTAGGACTGAAGCTTTCTTT
>NA|TRBD1|TRBV5-1|TRBJ1-1
CASSLTLGTGVRWAFF
TGCGCCAGCAGCTTGACTCTTGGGACAGGGGTACGTTGGGCTTTCTTT
>NA|TRBD1|TRBV3-1/TRBV3-2|TRBJ1-3
CASSQQPTGSSGNTIYF
TGTGCCAGCAGCCAACAGCCGACAGGGAGCTCTGGAAACACCATATATTTT
>NA|NA|TRBV6-6|TRBJ1-2
CASTPGRGVGYTF
TGTGCCAGCACCCCGGGTCGGGGAGTCGGCTACACCTTC
>NA|NA|TRBV4-1|TRBJ1-2
CASSQDSTAAPGYTF
TGCGCCAGCAGCCAAGATTCGACTGCCGCCCCTGGCTACACCTTC
>NA|NA|TRBV3-1/TRBV3-2|TRBJ1-1
CASSQDMTGPTEAFF
TGTGCCAGCAGCCAAGATATGACAGGACCCACTGAAGCTTTCTTT
>once|NA|TRBV25-1|TRBJ1-6
CASSDPGAHNSPLHF
TGTGCCAGCAGTGACCCAGGGGCCCATAATTCACCCCTCCACTTT